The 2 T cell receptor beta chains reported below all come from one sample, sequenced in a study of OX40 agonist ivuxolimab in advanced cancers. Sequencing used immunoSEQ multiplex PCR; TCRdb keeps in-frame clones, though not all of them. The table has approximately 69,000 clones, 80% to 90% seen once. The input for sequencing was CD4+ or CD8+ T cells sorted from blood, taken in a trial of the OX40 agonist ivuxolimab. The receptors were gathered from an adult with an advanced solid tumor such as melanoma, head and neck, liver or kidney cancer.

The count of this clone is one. The DNA of the CDR3 is TGTGCCAGCAGCCCGACTAGCGGGAGTTCTAGTACAGATACGCAGTATTTT. It codes for CASSPTSGSSSTDTQYF. J is TRBJ2-3 and V is TRBV2; 12 bases are a match to TRBD2. The length of the CDR3 is 17 residues. The V gene's germline CDR1 is SNHLY and CDR2 FYNNEI. J was trimmed by 3 bases and V by 6 bases; bases with no gene match: 10.

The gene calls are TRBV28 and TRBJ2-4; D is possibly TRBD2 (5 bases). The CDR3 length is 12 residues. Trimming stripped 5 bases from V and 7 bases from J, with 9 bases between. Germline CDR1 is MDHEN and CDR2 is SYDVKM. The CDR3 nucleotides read TGTGCCAGCAGTCCCACGGGGAACATTCAGTACTTC. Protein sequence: CASSPTGNIQYF.